This T cell receptor beta chain is from a study of CD8 T cells in Susac syndrome. With random hexamers, 0.5 to 1 ug RNA was reverse transcribed. Multiplex PCR with immunoSEQ amplified the TCR beta CDR3 across 54 Vbeta and 13 Jbeta. TCRdb analysed the immunoSEQ multiplex PCR reads with MiXCR anew, one entry per CDR3 protein. The sample yields 85,000 to 90,000 distinct CDR3 sequences, approximately 92% seen once. Turning to this clonotype: Its cognate antigen is unknown.

Negative isolation was used for CD8+ and CD4+ T cells and FACS enrichment for TEMRA cells. The V end was cut by 0 bases, the J end by 8 bases, with 16 bases between. Germline CDR1 SQVTM, CDR2 ANQGSEA. The CDR3 has 14 residues. The study, taken as a whole, reports: It was acknowledged in the study that the number of individuals who were included in its TCR sequencing and HLA analysis was relatively small.

The TCR sequence derives from a human donor in good health. This chain uses TRBV29-1 with TRBJ1-2; D may be TRBD1 (5 bases). The specimen sequenced was CD8+ T cells from PBMCs. CDR3 nucleotide sequence: TGCAGCGTTGAAGATAATAAAGGGGCCTACGGCTACACCTTC. Translating it yields CSVEDNKGAYGYTF.